Detailed here is one T cell receptor (beta chain). The V segment lost 2 bases and the J segment 2 bases; nucleotides outside the gene matches: 4. The CDR3 extends over 15 amino acids. Germline assignment: CDR1 SGHRS and CDR2 YFSETQ. This entry comes from a study of cytomegalovirus exposure and HLA in healthy donors. It was with 60 Vbeta and 13 Jbeta primers that the PCR ran. Clones were read by immunoSEQ multiplex PCR, and TCRdb kept only the in-frame ones, dropping some. The repertoire holds 95,000 to 120,000 clones, with around 77% as singletons. V and J are TRBV5-1 and TRBJ2-3; 8 bases are a match to TRBD2. This TCR was recovered from a woman aged 25 to 39 in good health and CMV-seropositive. Sample: PBMCs. The CDR3 reads CASSLLAEPTDTQYF. The CDR3 DNA reads as TGCGCCAGCAGCTTACTAGCGGAGCCCACAGATACGCAGTATTTT. The full variable domain, rest sourced from reference TRBV5-1 and TRBJ2-3, is KAGVTQTPRYLIKTRGQQVTLSCSPISGHRSVSWYQQTPGQGLQFLFEYFSETQRNKGNFPGRFSGRQFSNSRSEMNVSTLELGDSALYLCASSLLAEPTDTQYFGPGTRLTVL.